This is a list of T cell receptor beta chains from one sample in a study of Ad26.COV2.S vaccination and SARS-CoV-2 variants. Sequencing was performed with immunoSEQ multiplex PCR; in TCRdb, only in-frame clones are kept and a portion is missing. Here the sample spans hundreds of thousands of clones, more than 80% being singletons. The specimen was peripheral blood, collected in a trial of Ad26.COV2.S vaccine versus placebo. Every receptor here comes from a person aged 18-65 years who received the Ad26.COV2.S COVID-19 vaccine or a placebo. CDR3s include the opening cysteine and the closing phenylalanine or tryptophan. The D gene is left open where the match is weak. A row's size may be missing; if present it is once, few, many or a size class.

>TRBV19|NA|TRBJ1-4|once
TGTGCCAGTAGCATAGGGACCTGGGGGGCTAATGAAAAACTGTTTTTT
CASSIGTWGANEKLFF
>TRBV7-9|NA|TRBJ2-1|NA
TGTGCCAGCAGCTTAACGGACTATGAGCAGTTCTTC
CASSLTDYEQFF
>TRBV4-3|TRBD1|TRBJ2-2|NA
TGCGCCAGCAGCCAAGATCGGGACAGGGGAGCCGGGGAGCTGTTTTTT
CASSQDRDRGAGELFF
>TRBV7-9|TRBD2|TRBJ2-3|NA
TGTGCCAGCAGCTTGGGAGGGGGACTAGCGGGCCGCACAGATACGCAGTATTTT
CASSLGGGLAGRTDTQYF
>TRBV29-1|NA|TRBJ2-2|NA
TGCAGCGTTGAGAGTAGCGGGGAGCTGTTTTTT
CSVESSGELFF
>TRBV29-1|NA|TRBJ1-1|NA
TGCAGCGTCGCCAGACAGGAGAACACTGAAGCTTTCTTT
CSVARQENTEAFF
>TRBV19|NA|TRBJ2-1|NA
TGTGCCAGTAGTGCCTCGACAGATTACAATGAGCAGTTCTTC
CASSASTDYNEQFF
>TRBV5-1|TRBD1|TRBJ2-1|NA
TGCGCCAGCAGACCAGGACAGGGGAGTTACAATGAGCAGTTCTTC
CASRPGQGSYNEQFF
>TRBV6-2/TRBV6-3|NA|TRBJ1-5|NA
TGTGCCAGCAGCTCTGCTTTTGACAACCATCAGCCCCAGCATTTT
CASSSAFDNHQPQHF
>TRBV29-1|TRBD1|TRBJ1-1|once
TGCAGCGTTGAAGAAAGGACAGGGGGCTGGATGAACACTGAAGCTTTCTTT
CSVEERTGGWMNTEAFF
>TRBV12-3/TRBV12-4|NA|TRBJ1-3|NA
TGTGCCAGCAGTCTCAGTGGAAACACCATATATTTT
CASSLSGNTIYF
>TRBV7-2|TRBD2|TRBJ2-1|NA
TGTGCCAGCAGACCGGGAGGGACGCTGAAGAATGAGCAGTTCTTC
CASRPGGTLKNEQFF
>TRBV3-1/TRBV3-2|NA|TRBJ2-2|NA
TGTGCCAGCAGCCAAGATTCCCTCGCACAGGCCGGGGAGCTGTTTTTT
CASSQDSLAQAGELFF
>TRBV30|NA|TRBJ1-2|NA
TGTGCCTGGCGCTTGCTAGATGGCTACACCTTC
CAWRLLDGYTF
>TRBV11-3|NA|TRBJ1-3|NA
TGTGCCAGCAGTTTAAACCGGGCCCTAAAACCGCCTGAACTCGGAAACACCATATATTTT
CASSLNRALKPPELGNTIYF
>TRBV7-2|NA|TRBJ1-5|NA
TGTGCCAGCAGCTTTACAGTAAATAGCAATCAGCCCCAGCATTTT
CASSFTVNSNQPQHF
>TRBV6-5|TRBD1|TRBJ2-1|NA
TGTGCCAGCATAAGGGCAGGGGGCAATGAGCAGTTCTTC
CASIRAGGNEQFF
>TRBV7-9|NA|TRBJ2-1|few
TGTGCCAGCAGCAAAAGAACGGGACTTCTCTACAATGAGCAGTTCTTC
CASSKRTGLLYNEQFF
>TRBV11-1|NA|TRBJ2-1|NA
TGTGCCAGCAGCTACGGACTTCTTCTAGGGCATGAGCAGTTCTTC
CASSYGLLLGHEQFF
>TRBV13|NA|TRBJ1-2|NA
TGTGCCAGCAGCTTAGGACACACAGTTGAGGGCTACACCTTC
CASSLGHTVEGYTF
>TRBV27|NA|TRBJ2-3|NA
TGTGCCAGCAGTTTGAGGACTAGCACAGATACGCAGTATTTT
CASSLRTSTDTQYF
>TRBV20-1|NA|TRBJ2-7|NA
TGCAGTGCTAGTACGGGACCCATCTACGAGCAGTACTTC
CSASTGPIYEQYF
>TRBV3-1/TRBV3-2|NA|TRBJ2-7|NA
TGTGCCAGCAGCCAAGATAAGTCCTGGTCCCCGGTCTACGAGCAGTACTTC
CASSQDKSWSPVYEQYF
>TRBV3-1/TRBV3-2|NA|TRBJ2-7|NA
TGTGCCAGCAGCCAAGATTGGGGTTACGAGCAGTACTTC
CASSQDWGYEQYF
>TRBV29-1|NA|TRBJ1-4|few
TGCAGCGTTCAAGGGGGTTTTAATGAAAAACTGTTTTTT
CSVQGGFNEKLFF
>TRBV7-2|TRBD1|TRBJ2-2|NA
TGTGCCAGCCACCGGGACAGGGGGGCCGGGGAGCTGTTTTTT
CASHRDRGAGELFF
>TRBV4-3|TRBD2|TRBJ2-3|NA
TGCGCCAGCAGCCACCTAATAGGGACTAGCGGGCCTAGCACAGATACGCAGTATTTT
CASSHLIGTSGPSTDTQYF
>TRBV7-2|TRBD2|TRBJ2-7|NA
TGTGCCAGCAGCTTAGTCGAGACTAGCCCACCCTACGAGCAGTACTTC
CASSLVETSPPYEQYF
>TRBV28|TRBD2|TRBJ2-1|NA
TGTGCCAGCAGTCCCCCCGGGACTAGCGGTCGGGGTGAGCAGTTCTTC
CASSPPGTSGRGEQFF
>TRBV21-1|NA|TRBJ2-4|NA
TGTGCCAGCAGCAGGAGGGGGGAGGCCAAAAACATTCAGTACTTC
CASSRRGEAKNIQYF
>TRBV15|NA|TRBJ2-1|NA
TGTGCCACCAGCCCCCGGGAACACTACAATGAGCAGTTCTTC
CATSPREHYNEQFF
>TRBV6-6|NA|TRBJ2-1|once
TGTGCCAGCAGGCCGGTGGGAGAAGGTTACAATGAGCAGTTCTTC
CASRPVGEGYNEQFF
>TRBV2|NA|TRBJ1-2|NA
TGTGCCAGCAGTGAACAGGGAGGTGGCTACACCTTC
CASSEQGGGYTF
>TRBV20-1|TRBD2|TRBJ2-1|NA
TGCAGTGCTAGTTTCGGGGGGGGCCAGCAGTTCTTC
CSASFGGGQQFF
>TRBV7-8|NA|TRBJ1-1|NA
TGTGCCAGCAGCTTCGTGGTCACTGAAGCTTTCTTT
CASSFVVTEAFF